These 3 T cell receptor beta chains were all obtained from the same sample, sequenced in a study of CD8 T cells in Susac syndrome. Random hexamers were used to reverse transcribe roughly 0.5 to 1 ug of RNA. TCRdb used MiXCR to reprocess the immunoSEQ multiplex PCR reads, holding one entry per CDR3 protein. The sample shows more than 70,000 distinct CDR3 sequences, more than 85% of them seen only once. Sequencing was performed on CD8+ T cells from PBMCs. These receptors all stem from a human donor with multiple sclerosis.

V and J are TRBV9 and TRBJ1-2; D possibly corresponds to TRBD1 (5 bases). Germline-derived CDR1 and CDR2 are SGDLS and YYNGEE. Trimming cost V 4 bases and J 6 bases, with 16 bases left between them. CDR3 size: 14 residues. In DNA form, the CDR3 reads TGTGCCAGCAGCTCCGCCGGTGGGGGGGATGGCTACACCTTC. Translation gives CASSSAGGGDGYTF.

This clonotype came up once. The gene calls are TRBV29-1 and TRBJ2-3; D perhaps matches TRBD2 (6 bases). Trimming removed 4 bases from V and 5 bases from J, with 13 bases in between. This CDR3 has 13 residues. Germline CDR1 and CDR2: SQVTM and ANQGSEA. CDR3 region: CSVGAGPVDTQYF. CDR3 in DNA: TGCAGCGTTGGGGCGGGGCCGGTAGATACGCAGTATTTT.

This clonotype was seen a handful of times. This sequence joins TRBV5-1 and TRBJ2-1; D gene ambiguous. The CDR3 sequence is 15 residues long. Germline assignment: CDR1 SGHRS and CDR2 YFSETQ. Trimming removed 1 base at V and 0 bases at J, with 8 bases between. CDR3 residues: CASSLFSSSYNEQFF. CDR3 coding DNA: TGCGCCAGCAGCTTGTTCTCGAGCTCCTACAATGAGCAGTTCTTC.